Listed below are T cell receptor beta chains from one sample, sequenced in a study of PD-1 blockade in classical Hodgkin lymphoma. Here immunoSEQ multiplex PCR was the method, and the copy in TCRdb shows in-frame clones only, minus some. The sample carries under 40,000 clones, roughly nine tenths recorded once. Sequenced: CD4+ T cells from blood. The receptor source for this set is a human donor with classical Hodgkin lymphoma. The CDR3 runs from the conserved cysteine through the conserved F or W. D genes are given only for firm matches. The size entry is marked missing in some rows and otherwise reads once, few, many or a size class.

clone size: -
V gene: TRBV30
J gene: TRBJ1-2
D gene: -
CDR3 DNA: TGTGCCTGGAGCTACCCGGGGGGCTATGGCTACACCTTC
CDR3 protein: CAWSYPGGYGYTF

clone size: -
V gene: TRBV6-5
J gene: TRBJ1-1
D gene: -
CDR3 DNA: TGTGCCAGCAGACAGTCACAGAGTTACACTGAAGCTTTCTTT
CDR3 protein: CASRQSQSYTEAFF

clone size: -
V gene: TRBV7-8
J gene: TRBJ1-5
D gene: -
CDR3 DNA: TGTGCCAGCAGCTTAGGGGGCGACGGGCCCCAGCATTTT
CDR3 protein: CASSLGGDGPQHF

clone size: -
V gene: TRBV7-9
J gene: TRBJ2-2
D gene: -
CDR3 DNA: TGTGCCAGCAGCTTAGCATTGGCCGGGGAGCTGTTTTTT
CDR3 protein: CASSLALAGELFF

clone size: -
V gene: TRBV2
J gene: TRBJ2-1
D gene: -
CDR3 DNA: TGTGCCAGCAGTGCAGAGAGATTAAATGAGCAGTTCTTC
CDR3 protein: CASSAERLNEQFF

clone size: -
V gene: TRBV5-1
J gene: TRBJ2-1
D gene: -
CDR3 DNA: TGCGCCAGCGGGTTGTCCTACAATGAGCAGTTCTTC
CDR3 protein: CASGLSYNEQFF

clone size: -
V gene: TRBV10-2
J gene: TRBJ2-1
D gene: TRBD2
CDR3 DNA: TGCGCCAGCAGTCCCAATAGCGGGAGGGCCGACAATGAGCAGTTCTTC
CDR3 protein: CASSPNSGRADNEQFF

clone size: -
V gene: TRBV7-9
J gene: TRBJ1-1
D gene: -
CDR3 DNA: TGTGCCAGCAGCTCGGGACGCCCAAACACTGAAGCTTTCTTT
CDR3 protein: CASSSGRPNTEAFF

clone size: -
V gene: TRBV6-5
J gene: TRBJ2-5
D gene: TRBD2
CDR3 DNA: TGTGCCAGCAGAGAGACTAGCGGGGGCGGGACCCAGTACTTC
CDR3 protein: CASRETSGGGTQYF

clone size: once
V gene: TRBV10-3
J gene: TRBJ1-3
D gene: -
CDR3 DNA: TGTGCCACCTTCGGGGGAAACACCATATATTTT
CDR3 protein: CATFGGNTIYF

clone size: once
V gene: TRBV14
J gene: TRBJ1-5
D gene: -
CDR3 DNA: TGTGCCAGCTCCGACTTTGGTAGCAATCAGCCCCAGCATTTT
CDR3 protein: CASSDFGSNQPQHF

clone size: -
V gene: TRBV7-2
J gene: TRBJ2-3
D gene: -
CDR3 DNA: TGTGCCAGCAGCCGACACGCAGATACGCAGTATTTT
CDR3 protein: CASSRHADTQYF

clone size: -
V gene: TRBV27
J gene: TRBJ1-1
D gene: -
CDR3 DNA: TGTGCCAGCTGGTTTGGGGGTAACACTGAAGCTTTCTTT
CDR3 protein: CASWFGGNTEAFF

clone size: -
V gene: TRBV5-6
J gene: TRBJ2-1
D gene: TRBD1
CDR3 DNA: TGTGCCAGCAGCCCGACAGGGTTCGGCCCATGGGAGCAGTTCTTC
CDR3 protein: CASSPTGFGPWEQFF

clone size: -
V gene: TRBV15
J gene: TRBJ2-3
D gene: -
CDR3 DNA: TGTGCCACCAGCAGAGATTACAGGGATACGCAGTATTTT
CDR3 protein: CATSRDYRDTQYF

clone size: few
V gene: TRBV9
J gene: TRBJ1-1
D gene: -
CDR3 DNA: TGTGCCAGCAGCGAGGGTAGGAGCACTGAAGCTTTCTTT
CDR3 protein: CASSEGRSTEAFF

clone size: -
V gene: TRBV6-1
J gene: TRBJ1-2
D gene: -
CDR3 DNA: TGTGCCAGCAGTGAAGGGGTCAGCGCTGTTTCATATGGCTACACCTTC
CDR3 protein: CASSEGVSAVSYGYTF

clone size: -
V gene: TRBV27
J gene: TRBJ2-1
D gene: -
CDR3 DNA: TGTGCCAGCAGTGTAGAGGCACCCTACAATGAGCAGTTCTTC
CDR3 protein: CASSVEAPYNEQFF

clone size: -
V gene: TRBV18
J gene: TRBJ2-4
D gene: TRBD2
CDR3 DNA: TGTGCCAGCTCACCAGGAAGCGGGACGGCAGTTCAGTACTTC
CDR3 protein: CASSPGSGTAVQYF

clone size: -
V gene: TRBV7-2
J gene: TRBJ1-1
D gene: -
CDR3 DNA: TGTGCCAGCAGCTCACACTGGGGCACTGAAGCTTTCTTT
CDR3 protein: CASSSHWGTEAFF

clone size: -
V gene: TRBV6-5
J gene: TRBJ2-7
D gene: TRBD2
CDR3 DNA: TGTGCCAGCTGCCTAGTGAGCGGGGGGCCTGACGAGCAGTACTTC
CDR3 protein: CASCLVSGGPDEQYF

clone size: -
V gene: TRBV9
J gene: TRBJ2-3
D gene: TRBD2
CDR3 DNA: TGTGCCAGCAGCGTAGCGGGAGGGCCGCCAGATACGCAGTATTTT
CDR3 protein: CASSVAGGPPDTQYF

clone size: -
V gene: TRBV5-4
J gene: TRBJ1-3
D gene: -
CDR3 DNA: TGTGCCAGCAGCTTCGTTCCCTCGGCGGTTGGAAACACCATATATTTT
CDR3 protein: CASSFVPSAVGNTIYF

clone size: -
V gene: TRBV25-1
J gene: TRBJ1-4
D gene: TRBD1
CDR3 DNA: TGTGCCAGCAGTGGGACAGGGCCTGAAAAACTGTTTTTT
CDR3 protein: CASSGTGPEKLFF

clone size: few
V gene: TRBV19
J gene: TRBJ1-1
D gene: -
CDR3 DNA: TGTGCCAGTAGTATAGTGGAGAACACTGAAGCTTTCTTT
CDR3 protein: CASSIVENTEAFF

clone size: -
V gene: TRBV10-3
J gene: TRBJ1-1
D gene: TRBD1
CDR3 DNA: TGTGCCATCAGTGGACAGGGGTTGAACACTGAAGCTTTCTTT
CDR3 protein: CAISGQGLNTEAFF

clone size: -
V gene: TRBV15
J gene: TRBJ2-1
D gene: TRBD2
CDR3 DNA: TGTGCCACCAGCAGACTAGCGGAATATGTCAATGAGCAGTTCTTC
CDR3 protein: CATSRLAEYVNEQFF

clone size: -
V gene: TRBV7-3
J gene: TRBJ2-1
D gene: -
CDR3 DNA: TGTGCCAGCAGCAGGGGACGGAGGGATGAGCAGTTCTTC
CDR3 protein: CASSRGRRDEQFF

clone size: -
V gene: TRBV5-1
J gene: TRBJ1-1
D gene: -
CDR3 DNA: TGCGCCAGCAGCATAGGAACCAAGAACACTGAAGCTTTCTTT
CDR3 protein: CASSIGTKNTEAFF

clone size: -
V gene: TRBV9
J gene: TRBJ1-4
D gene: -
CDR3 DNA: TGTGCCAGCAGCGGAGCCAGGGGTGAAACTAATGAAAAACTGTTTTTT
CDR3 protein: CASSGARGETNEKLFF

clone size: -
V gene: TRBV6-5
J gene: TRBJ2-7
D gene: TRBD2
CDR3 DNA: TGTGCCAGCAGTTACTCTCCAGCGGGGAGTGATCCCGAGCAGTACTTC
CDR3 protein: CASSYSPAGSDPEQYF

clone size: -
V gene: TRBV19
J gene: TRBJ1-2
D gene: -
CDR3 DNA: TGTGCCAGTAGAGTGGCAGGGGATGGCTATGGCTACACCTTC
CDR3 protein: CASRVAGDGYGYTF

clone size: -
V gene: TRBV7-9
J gene: TRBJ2-1
D gene: -
CDR3 DNA: TGTGCCAGCAGCGCTAGGGAGAGCTCCTACAATGAGCAGTTCTTC
CDR3 protein: CASSARESSYNEQFF

clone size: -
V gene: TRBV6-1
J gene: TRBJ1-1
D gene: -
CDR3 DNA: TGTGCCAGCAGTAGGGACCCGAACACTGAAGCTTTCTTT
CDR3 protein: CASSRDPNTEAFF

clone size: -
V gene: TRBV9
J gene: TRBJ2-7
D gene: TRBD1
CDR3 DNA: TGTGCCAGCAGCGTAGGGGAGACAGGGCTGTCCTACGAGCAGTACTTC
CDR3 protein: CASSVGETGLSYEQYF

clone size: -
V gene: TRBV6-1
J gene: TRBJ2-7
D gene: -
CDR3 DNA: TGTGCCAGCAGTGACGAGGCCGGTGGTAAGTCCTACGAGCAGTACTTC
CDR3 protein: CASSDEAGGKSYEQYF

clone size: once
V gene: TRBV9
J gene: TRBJ2-2
D gene: -
CDR3 DNA: TGTGCCAGCAGCTTGAGAGGTTTCACCGGGGAGCTGTTTTTT
CDR3 protein: CASSLRGFTGELFF

clone size: -
V gene: TRBV5-1
J gene: TRBJ2-1
D gene: -
CDR3 DNA: TGCGCCAGCAGCTTAACGGGCCAACGGTCCTACAATGAGCAGTTCTTC
CDR3 protein: CASSLTGQRSYNEQFF

clone size: -
V gene: TRBV4-2
J gene: TRBJ2-7
D gene: -
CDR3 DNA: TGTGCCAGCAGCCAAGACCGGGTCCCCCGAAACGAGCAGTACTTC
CDR3 protein: CASSQDRVPRNEQYF

clone size: -
V gene: TRBV18
J gene: TRBJ1-1
D gene: -
CDR3 DNA: TGTGCCAGCTCACCACCTTTTTCGGGGGCCAGGACTGAAGCTTTCTTT
CDR3 protein: CASSPPFSGARTEAFF

clone size: -
V gene: TRBV9
J gene: TRBJ1-4
D gene: TRBD1
CDR3 DNA: TGTGCCAGCAGCCCTGCCCCAGGGGGCGGGGGTGAAAAACTGTTTTTT
CDR3 protein: CASSPAPGGGGEKLFF

clone size: -
V gene: TRBV6-5
J gene: TRBJ2-6
D gene: TRBD2
CDR3 DNA: TGTGCCAGCAGTTTTAGCGGGGCTGGGGCCAACGTCCTGACTTTC
CDR3 protein: CASSFSGAGANVLTF

clone size: -
V gene: TRBV11-2
J gene: TRBJ1-4
D gene: -
CDR3 DNA: TGTGCCAGCAGCTTACAGAGGGGGACATATTATGAAAAACTGTTTTTT
CDR3 protein: CASSLQRGTYYEKLFF

clone size: -
V gene: TRBV7-6
J gene: TRBJ2-1
D gene: -
CDR3 DNA: TGTGCCAGCAGCTTATACAGCGGTGACAATGAGCAGTTCTTC
CDR3 protein: CASSLYSGDNEQFF

clone size: -
V gene: TRBV28
J gene: TRBJ1-2
D gene: -
CDR3 DNA: TGTGCCAGCAGCCTCCGACATTCCTATGGCTACACCTTC
CDR3 protein: CASSLRHSYGYTF

clone size: -
V gene: TRBV19
J gene: TRBJ2-2
D gene: -
CDR3 DNA: TGTGCCAGTAGCTCGACAGTCGCGAACACCGGGGAGCTGTTTTTT
CDR3 protein: CASSSTVANTGELFF

clone size: -
V gene: TRBV28
J gene: TRBJ1-4
D gene: -
CDR3 DNA: TGTGCCAGCAGTAGGTTAACTAATGAAAAACTGTTTTTT
CDR3 protein: CASSRLTNEKLFF

clone size: -
V gene: TRBV5-5
J gene: TRBJ1-1
D gene: TRBD1
CDR3 DNA: TGTGCCAGCAGCTTAAGACAGGGGAACACTGAAGCTTTCTTT
CDR3 protein: CASSLRQGNTEAFF

clone size: -
V gene: TRBV30
J gene: TRBJ2-1
D gene: TRBD2
CDR3 DNA: TGTGCCTGGAGTAAGGGCGGGGGGCGCATAAATGAGCAGTTCTTC
CDR3 protein: CAWSKGGGRINEQFF

clone size: once
V gene: TRBV19
J gene: TRBJ2-4
D gene: TRBD2
CDR3 DNA: TGTGCCAGTAGCCTGAGAAGCGGGAGAGGAGATGAGGCCAAAAACATTCAGTACTTC
CDR3 protein: CASSLRSGRGDEAKNIQYF

clone size: -
V gene: TRBV5-1
J gene: TRBJ2-5
D gene: TRBD2
CDR3 DNA: TGCGCCAGCAGCTTAGCTAGCGGGAGTTTAGGATGGGAGACCCAGTACTTC
CDR3 protein: CASSLASGSLGWETQYF

clone size: -
V gene: TRBV5-1
J gene: TRBJ2-5
D gene: -
CDR3 DNA: TGCGCCAGCAGCTTTAGAGGGGTGGGGGAGACCCAGTACTTC
CDR3 protein: CASSFRGVGETQYF